The 7 T cell receptor beta chains below come from one sample, sequenced in a study of blood T cell repertoires in COVID-19. Generated by immunoSEQ multiplex PCR, the TCRdb table keeps only in-frame clones and is missing some. The sample has about 200,000 clones, around 90% seen once; the top ten hold around 6.5%. The sample comprised peripheral blood. Every receptor here comes from a man aged 60 to 69 who had recovered from COVID-19.

This chain uses TRBV28 with TRBJ2-1; TRBD2 agrees at 7 bases. There are 16 residues in the CDR3. Germline V gene sequence: CDR1 MDHEN, CDR2 SYDVKM. Trimming removed 4 bases from V and 2 bases from J; junction bases left unmatched: 8. The CDR3 coding sequence is TGTGCCAGCAGTTCCTTGAGCCGGGGGGCCTACAATGAGCAGTTCTTC. This codes for CASSSLSRGAYNEQFF.

V usage is TRBV5-5 and J usage is TRBJ2-3; 11 positions match TRBD2. This CDR3 has 15 amino acids. Trimming cost V 5 bases and J 5 bases; bases outside gene matches: 7. The germline V gene encodes CDR1 SGHKS and CDR2 YYEKEE (reference sequence). For the CDR3, the DNA is TGTGCCAGCAGTTTGACTAGCGGGATTGTAGATACGCAGTATTTT. It is translated as CASSLTSGIVDTQYF.

V and J are TRBV5-4 and TRBJ2-1; 7 positions agree with TRBD1. The CDR3 runs to 14 residues. With V trimmed by 6 bases and J by 5 bases, 8 bases remained unmatched. Germline loops: CDR1 SGHNT, CDR2 YYREEE (reference sequence). The CDR3 is CASTPGQPNNEQFF. The CDR3 region has the DNA TGTGCCAGCACCCCGGGACAGCCTAACAATGAGCAGTTCTTC.

The chain combines TRBV5-1 with TRBJ2-1, with a tentative D call TRBD1 (5 bases). The germline V gene encodes CDR1 SGHRS and CDR2 YFSETQ. V was shortened by 4 bases and J by 8 bases, with 16 bases between the two germline ends. The CDR3 length is 14 residues. Here the CDR3 DNA reads TGCGCCAGCAGCCCAGGGCAGGGCAGCCATGAGCAGTTCTTC. Its translation: CASSPGQGSHEQFF.

This chain links TRBV7-2 with TRBJ2-5; 9 bases are a match to TRBD1. The CDR3 totals 14 residues. V shed 5 bases, J shed 5 bases, and the junction held 6 bases outside the gene matches. The germline V gene encodes CDR1 SGHTA and CDR2 FQGNSA. The CDR3 bases are TGTGCCAGCAGCCGCGACAGGGGGTATGAGACCCAGTACTTC. Translated: CASSRDRGYETQYF.

V gene TRBV7-3 combines with J gene TRBJ2-7; the D is unclear. The V end was cut by 2 bases, the J end by 6 bases, with 14 bases between. This CDR3 spans 14 amino acids. From germline, CDR1 is SGHTA and CDR2 FQGTGA. CDR3 amino acids: CASSLSGSAFEQYF. The CDR3, as DNA: TGTGCCAGCAGCTTATCGGGTTCGGCGTTCGAGCAGTACTTC. The complete variable domain, with remaining parts taken from reference TRBV7-3 and TRBJ2-7, reads GAGVSQTPSNKVTEKGKYVELRCDPISGHTALYWYRQSLGQGPEFLIYFQGTGAADDSGLPNDRFFAVRPEGSVSTLKIQRTERGDSAVYLCASSLSGSAFEQYFGPGTRLTVT.

The V call is TRBV5-1, the J call TRBJ2-7; 8 bases fit TRBD1. The CDR3 length is 14 residues. Germline values: CDR1 SGHRS, CDR2 YFSETQ. V was pared by 0 bases and J by 6 bases, with 5 bases of the junction left unmatched. The CDR3 region has the DNA TGCGCCAGCAGCTTGGGAGAGACAGGGGCCGAGCAGTACTTC. Translating it yields CASSLGETGAEQYF.